The T cell receptor (beta chain) described here comes from a study of cytomegalovirus exposure and HLA in healthy donors (TCRdb year 2017). For context, the study as a whole: An earlier analysis of roughly 610 of the donors reported 276 Gb of sequence data and 117 million unique TCR beta sequences obtained from about 180 million T cells. Alongside the repertoire data, information on donor age, sex, ethnicity and CMV serostatus was compiled. An earlier analysis of 500 to 650 of the donors applied high-throughput TCR beta sequencing to assess whether each TCR beta V gene segment acted as functional or pseudogenic. A later analysis re-analyzed previously published TCR beta repertoires from hundreds of donors and added high-resolution HLA genotyping to study TCR occurrence patterns. The study combined high-throughput TCR immunosequencing, statistical association of individual TCRs with disease status, and machine learning to predict cytomegalovirus infection status. The study profiled the T cell repertoires of under 700 subjects by immunosequencing and related them to cytomegalovirus serostatus. In addition to the first cohort of around 670 subjects, a separate validation cohort of under 150 different subjects was used. An early release that covered some 640 HLA-typed donors contained around 300 gigabases of sequencing data and tens of millions of unique TCR sequences. Among some 400 genotyped donors of the cohort, an average of approximately 220,000 unique TCR beta nucleotide sequences was sequenced per donor, of which 15% to 20% were non-productive. Every discovery cohort repertoire had been produced on one sequencing platform. Rather than using new phenotypic data, the later analysis identified candidate immune exposures from TCR beta sequences and from how often those sequences occurred across donors. Roughly 5 DR-DQ haplotypes were treated as single units for association and clustering because of strong linkage in the cohort. Typing coverage differed by locus: A, B, C, DRB1 and DQB1 were typed in roughly 620-630 donors, DQA1 in 500 to 550, DPA1 in 606, and DPB1 in 472. Of the roughly 400 genotyped donors, approximately 80% fell in the genetic ancestry cluster associated with self-reported Caucasian donors. HLA typing covered class I and class II loci at four-digit resolution. In a later genetic analysis, genome-wide SNP genotypes for about three fifths of the 666 donors were used, and that subset was treated as a discovery cohort. The study was designed to test whether signatures of past pathogen exposure could be identified by cataloging public T cell receptors. What the research found in general, with its limitations: This cohort had only TCR beta chains sequenced, and the lack of alpha or paired-chain data limited which features could be detected. The sequencing pipeline was judged likely to have produced a cluster of highly shared sequence variants as a technical artifact. A later analysis associated 15,000 to 20,000 TCR beta sequences with specific HLA alleles at a false discovery rate of 0.05. An earlier analysis of approximately 500 of the donors showed that most TCR beta V segments appeared in productive rearrangements either about 87% or about 30% of the time, which broadly matched IMGT annotations. In a later analysis, HLA-associated TCR beta chains showed more clonal expansion and lower generation probabilities than non-associated chains that were equally common. Correlated functional status among segregating V segments might be attributable to linkage disequilibrium, but an unknown experimental factor could not be ruled out. A further reported finding was that TCR beta sequences accurately predicted the HLA-A and HLA-B alleles for most subjects in the first cohort. V-gene and J-gene trimming of TCR beta chains was associated with a missense DCLRE1C variant in a later genetic analysis, and the association was replicated in an independent cohort. While some public TCRs were present in many individuals, most TCR sequences turned up only very rarely across donors. Most CMV-associated TCR beta chains appeared to be HLA-restricted in a later analysis, and the HLA associations seemed to be driven largely by CMV exposure. A later analysis reported that several top co-occurrence clusters appeared linked to parvovirus B19, influenza, CMV and Epstein-Barr virus. The study gave a list of about 160 TCR beta chains associated with cytomegalovirus. In vitro tests confirmed that three of the cytomegalovirus-associated TCR beta chains recognize cytomegalovirus antigens. The presence/absence analyses assumed that sequencing depth was roughly uniform across donors, and that assumption may not be true. A later analysis found that TCR association rates varied across HLA loci, with DRB1 alleles showing the most associated TCRs and HLA-C alleles the fewest. The classifier was reported to diagnose cytomegalovirus status with high specificity and sensitivity in both the original cohort and the validation cohort. For the cohort, immune exposure information was limited to CMV serostatus. Assigning TCR associations to individual alleles was difficult when HLA alleles, especially DR and DQ, strongly co-occurred. Because some donors lacked HLA typing at each locus, the association tests relied only on the typed subset. According to the authors, the approach could potentially be generalized to other disease states and immunological phenotypes. In a later genetic analysis, fewer N-insertions in productive TCRs were reported among donors in an Asian-associated ancestry cluster than the roughly 670-donor mean. Because counts were too low, around 18 rarely observed V segments, including chromosome 9 orphons, were left out of the earlier analysis of 587 of the donors. Some IMGT-functional V segments, including TRBV6-2 and TRBV6-3, could not be distinguished by the 87-base-pair reads and were therefore excluded.

The germline V gene provides CDR1 SGDLS and CDR2 YYNGEE. At the junction V is shortened by 4 bases and J by 2 bases; bases outside the gene matches: 5. The CDR3 runs 15 residues from the cysteine to the phenylalanine. Only CDR3 DNA is held: 45 bases, read in frame from base 1. The cohort comprised some 700 healthy bone marrow donors. Cohort members were all nominally healthy when sampled, although unrecorded immune exposures were likely present. The donor was CMV seronegative and belonged to the group of more than 300 seronegative cohort members. Each donor provided a peripheral blood sample, and peripheral blood mononuclear cells were used for TCR beta sequencing. The Qiagen DNeasy Blood Extraction Kit was used to extract genomic DNA from the blood cell samples. Comments on this clone: Its recognized antigen is unknown. No base qualities exist here, and no much larger clone lies one base off it.

Library method: the immunoSEQ multiplex PCR assay. A mixture of 60 forward primers for TCR Vbeta segments and 13 reverse primers for TCR Jbeta segments was used in the multiplex PCR. A multiplex PCR assay on genomic DNA amplified the CDR3 region of rearranged TCR beta genes. The amplified TCR beta libraries were sequenced on the Illumina HiSeq System as 87-base-pair reads. Under the source paper's analysis protocol: Across the 670 or so repertoires, a later analysis counted tens of millions of unique TCR beta chains, 9.5 million to 13 million of which were shared by at least two donors. A nearest-neighbor algorithm error-corrected the raw reads and collapsed the reads into unique sequences, merging closely related sequences to remove PCR and sequencing errors. V, D and J gene segments were assigned by aligning CDR3 sequences to IMGT reference sequences. For a sequence to be retained, a match of at least six nucleotides to both a V gene segment and a J gene segment was required. Rearrangements were called productive when the CDR3 lacked stop codons and stayed in frame with V and J; all others were non-productive. Following IMGT convention, CDR3 was defined as the stretch from the second conserved V-encoded cysteine to the conserved J-encoded phenylalanine. The earlier analysis of about 610 of the donors excluded any sequence lacking an unambiguous match to a single V gene segment. An earlier analysis of just under 600 of the donors called V segments functional above 56.7% productive rearrangements and segregating when the between-donor standard deviation exceeded 5%. A statistical classification framework was built to diagnose cytomegalovirus status from the catalog of TCR beta chain sequences. V and J gene assignment, in a later analysis, came from comparing TCR nucleotide sequences with IMGT/GENE-DB human TR gene sequences. The TCRdist pipeline was used in a later analysis to assign CDR3 sequences and most-parsimonious VDJ recombination scenarios. In a later analysis, each TCR beta chain was defined by its CDR3 amino acid sequence together with its V-gene family, and reads lacking a unique V-gene family were excluded. In a later analysis, a few hundred highly shared, low-generation-probability nucleotide sequences were removed to address suspected cross-contamination and a sequencing artifact. For each public chain, a later analysis derived a clonal expansion index from normalized ranks of inferred template counts within each repertoire. In a later analysis, generation probabilities were computed using a VDJ recombination model fitted to out-of-frame rearrangements, and the results were checked against IGoR. A later analysis scored TCR-TCR, TCR-HLA and TCR-CMV co-occurrence with hypergeometric tests, applying a repertoire-size bias correction to TCR pairs. False discovery rates were estimated in a later analysis by permuting HLA or CMV assignments 20 times. A later analysis grouped co-occurring TCRs with DBSCAN, adding TCRdist sequence similarity when clustering within HLA-allele-positive subsets. Repertoires with fewer than 30,000 or more than 120,000 public chains were left out of co-occurrence clustering, as were five repertoires with anomalous nucleotide sharing. TCRdb holds this immuneACCESS table with in-frame rearrangements only. Some clones are missing; in checked studies, unresolved V genes explain under half, and the rest has no known cause. From that table come the V and J calls and clone size; the DNA was used to work out D and trimming. This sample comprises fewer than 45,000 clones, 60% to 75% of them detected only once. The ten most abundant clones make up approximately 4% of the sample.

The TCR originated in a man aged 40-49 years in good health and CMV-seronegative. The sequence joins TRBV9 to TRBJ2-1, with 8 junctional bases fitting TRBD2. The source material was PBMCs. The sequenced DNA: TGTGCCAGCAGCTCTAGCGGGCTGCCCTACAATGAGCAGTTCTTC. Translation gives CASSSSGLPYNEQFF. With the portions outside the CDR3 filled from the reference TRBV9 and TRBJ2-1 genes, the complete variable region becomes DSGVTQTPKHLITATGQRVTLRCSPRSGDLSVYWYQQSLDQGLQFLIQYYNGEERAKGNILERFSAQQFPDLHSELNLSSLELGDSALYFCASSSSGLPYNEQFFGPGTRLTVL.